This TCR beta chain is drawn from a study of early T cells in non-severe SARS-CoV-2 infection. Study-wide context: Sequencing was performed on bulk RNA from unsorted whole blood, leaving chains unpaired.

Individual cDNA molecules each received unique molecular identifiers attached to them. One entry per CDR3 protein, called by TCRdb with MiXCR from the 5' RACE reads. The sample lists about 77,000 distinct CDR3 sequences; about 15% were seen once. Points from the study as a whole: Matches to VDJdb favored anti-spike CD8 responses and missed private and CD4 specificities.

As concerns this clonotype: Its antigen is not identified.

CDR1 and CDR2 (germline): SGHDT, YYEEEE. V lost 2 bases to trimming and J lost 4 bases, with 9 bases between them. This CDR3 has 13 amino acids. The source is an adult who was a healthcare worker with PCR-confirmed SARS-CoV-2 infection or an uninfected control (not recorded which). The chain uses TRBV5-6 and TRBJ1-2, with D hard to call. Input material: whole blood. CDR3: CASSFPGSYGYTF. Written as DNA, the CDR3 is TGTGCCAGCAGCTTCCCAGGATCCTATGGCTACACCTTC. Full variable domain (rest looked up from reference TRBV5-6 and TRBJ1-2): DAGVTQSPTHLIKTRGQQVTLRCSPKSGHDTVSWYQQALGQGPQFIFQYYEEEERQRGNFPDRFSGHQFPNYSSELNVNALLLGDSALYLCASSFPGSYGYTFGSGTRLTVV.